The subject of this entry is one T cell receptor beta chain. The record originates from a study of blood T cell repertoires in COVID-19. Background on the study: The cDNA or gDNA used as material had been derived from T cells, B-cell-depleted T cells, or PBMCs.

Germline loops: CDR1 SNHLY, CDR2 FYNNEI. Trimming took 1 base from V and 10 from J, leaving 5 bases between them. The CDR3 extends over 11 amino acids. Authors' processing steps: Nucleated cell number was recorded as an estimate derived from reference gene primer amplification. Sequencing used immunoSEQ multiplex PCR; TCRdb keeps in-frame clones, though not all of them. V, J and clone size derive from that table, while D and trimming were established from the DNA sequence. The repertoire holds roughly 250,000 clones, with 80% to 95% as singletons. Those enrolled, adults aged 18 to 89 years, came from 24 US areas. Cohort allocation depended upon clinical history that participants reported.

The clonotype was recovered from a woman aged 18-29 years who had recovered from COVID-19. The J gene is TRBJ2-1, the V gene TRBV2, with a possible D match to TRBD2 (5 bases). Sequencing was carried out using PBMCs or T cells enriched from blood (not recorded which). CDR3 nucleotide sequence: TGTGCCAGCAGTGAAGGCGGGGAGCAGTTCTTC. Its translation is CASSEGGEQFF.